The clone carrying this T cell receptor (beta chain) came up many times. Its specificity is not known. Graves' hyperthyroidism is called stable when ophthalmopathy does not progress within 18 months. The study enrolled patients aged 18 to 65 with newly diagnosed hyperthyroidism of under 2 months' duration. Investigators excluded patients with uncontrolled infection, other autoimmune disease, pregnancy or lactation. The CDR3 regions of TCR beta were amplified from RNA transcripts. The HTBI primer set drove a first-round RT-PCR of the TCR CDR3. From the multiplex PCR reads, TCRdb called clonotypes with MiXCR, one entry per CDR3 protein. The profile shows under 400,000 distinct CDR3 sequences, roughly 13% of them singletons. The CDR3 totals 15 residues. Germline V lookup: CDR1 SGHRS, CDR2 YFSETQ. The V end was cut by 4 bases, the J end by 13 bases, with 26 bases between. This entry comes from a study of T cells in Graves' hyperthyroidism and ophthalmopathy.

Findings and caveats of the study: Ophthalmopathy and stable hyperthyroidism were separated by a 13 V-J model.

This TCR came from a woman aged 18-35 years with Graves' hyperthyroidism. Specimen: blood. V usage is TRBV5-1 and J usage is TRBJ2-5, with D perhaps matching TRBD2 (6 bases). The CDR3, as DNA: TGCGCCAGCAGCACGGAGCCGGGACGGCCACTCGGGGGGTACTTC. Its translation is CASSTEPGRPLGGYF.